The clone carrying this T cell receptor (beta chain) has a single count. The antigen remains unidentified. This entry belongs to a study of shared clonotypes between healthy human individuals. Once extracted for a subset, genomic DNA was divided evenly among several immunoSEQ plates. Only in-frame clones appear in the TCRdb table, and some are missing; sequencing was by immunoSEQ multiplex PCR. The sample has some 2.3 million clones; just over 90% are singletons. Regarding the study as a whole: Larger estimated richness was generally recorded for naive subsets relative to memory subsets.

CD4+ cells underwent separation, giving CD45RA+ naive and CD45RA-negative memory subsets. Trimming cost V 4 bases and J 3 bases, with 14 bases left between them. There are 14 residues in the CDR3. CDR1 and CDR2 (germline): SGHKS, YYEKEE (reference sequence). V is TRBV5-5 and J is TRBJ2-7; maybe TRBD1 (6 bases). The clonotype was recovered from a man aged 18-30 years in good health. Some clones in this sample may be carry-over from other donors' samples. Sequenced: naive CD4+ T cells from PBMCs. Subset meaning: CD45RA+ positively selected. The DNA of the CDR3 is TGTGCCAGCAGCCCAGACAGGTCCTACTACGAGCAGTACTTC. Translating it yields CASSPDRSYYEQYF.